This T cell receptor (beta chain) was recorded in a study of T cell responses to AZD1222 COVID-19 vaccine (dated by TCRdb to about 2021). Background for the entire study: AZD1222 recipients given second doses at about 4 weeks or at about 12 weeks were pooled, since spike-specific TCR depth and breadth were not found to differ between the two schedules. A total of under 250 trial participants underwent TCR sequencing, of whom 200 to 220 had received two doses of AZD1222 and about 25 had received two doses of the MenACWY control vaccine. Trial participants were enrolled by age into 18-55, 56-69 and 70-plus year subgroups, with 148, 28 and 57 TCR-sequenced participants respectively.

This clone was seen only once. The antigen it binds to is not known. No much larger clone exists at a distance of one base, and base qualities are not known. This specimen's time point label, per the study, means: baseline before first vaccination. Vaccinee samples came from UK trials COV001 and COV002, including a single-blind randomized controlled phase 2/3 trial of AZD1222 (ChAdOx1 nCoV-19) in healthy adults. For TCRbeta chain sequencing, PBMC samples were collected from trial participants at day 0 and at day 28 after the second dose. The CDR3 sequence holds 12 residues, the cysteine and phenylalanine included. The CDR3 DNA has 36 bases and is translated from base 1. V is clipped by 7 bases and J by 3 bases, and the sequence between their germline boundaries is 9 bases long. Looking up the germline V gene yields CDR1 SGHRS and CDR2 YFSETQ. The CDR3 regions of human TCRbeta chains were subjected to immunosequencing. As for the authors' bioinformatics: TCRs in the repertoires were compared against a reference library of SARS-CoV-2-specific TCRs that had been generated with the MIRA antigen-specificity platform. Breadth was defined as the fraction of unique TCRs that were SARS-CoV-2-associated. Depth was defined as the fraction of total T cells that were SARS-CoV-2-associated. Each spike-specific TCR was assigned to its reactive spike region and to a CD4 or CD8 class using the MIRA data. Log10-transformed breadth and depth values were compared by one-way ANOVA with Sidak's multiple comparisons tests. TCRdb provides this immuneACCESS table in a form limited to in-frame rearrangements. Some clones are lacking; in checked studies, under half of them reflect an unresolved V gene, and why the rest are absent is not known. V and J calls and clone size are those listed in that table; D and trimming were worked out from the DNA. The sample profile shows approximately 100,000 clones; around 95% of them were found once. The ten largest clones capture under 2.5% of the sample.

The full study reports these points: Vaccine-associated CD4 TCRs spanned the whole spike protein, with dominant responses in regions 160-218 and 743-854. After two AZD1222 doses, spike-specific TCR breadth and depth were significantly higher than at day 0 and than in MenACWY recipients. Reportedly, almost half of the unique spike-specific TCRs recognized epitopes lying outside the regions that are mutated in the B.1.351 and B.1.1.7 variants. The 56-69-year group was small, and its depth increase did not reach significance, likely because of low power. Participants were mostly white British, with more females than males. The authors suggested clonal diversity may have been underestimated. Because no samples from the day 14 peak response were available, repertoires could be characterized only after the peak T cell response. Conclusions about previously exposed vaccinees were limited because only six AZD1222 recipients were SARS-CoV-2 seropositive at baseline.

This sequence originates from an adult in good health. Sequencing was performed on peripheral blood, taken on day 0 of AZD1222 vaccination. The chain employs TRBV5-1 and TRBJ2-3; the D gene lacks a confident call. For the CDR3, the sequence is CASRSVTDTQYF. The DNA sequence is as follows: TGCGCCAGCCGCTCTGTGACAGATACGCAGTATTTT.